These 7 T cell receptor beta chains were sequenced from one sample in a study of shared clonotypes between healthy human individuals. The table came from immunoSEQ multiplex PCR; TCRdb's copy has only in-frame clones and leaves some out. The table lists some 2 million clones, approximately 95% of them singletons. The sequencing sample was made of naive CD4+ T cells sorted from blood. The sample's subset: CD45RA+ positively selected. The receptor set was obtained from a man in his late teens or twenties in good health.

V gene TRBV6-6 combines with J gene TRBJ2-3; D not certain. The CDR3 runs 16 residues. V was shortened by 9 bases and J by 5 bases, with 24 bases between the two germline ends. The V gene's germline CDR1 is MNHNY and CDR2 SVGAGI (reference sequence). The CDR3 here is CASRNARFPRGDTQYF. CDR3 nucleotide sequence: TGTGCCAGTAGGAACGCTAGATTCCCGCGAGGAGATACGCAGTATTTT.

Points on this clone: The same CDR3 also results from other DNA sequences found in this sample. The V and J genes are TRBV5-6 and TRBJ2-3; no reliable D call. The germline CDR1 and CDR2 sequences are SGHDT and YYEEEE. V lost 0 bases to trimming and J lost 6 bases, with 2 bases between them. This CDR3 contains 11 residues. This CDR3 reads CASSLGDTQYF. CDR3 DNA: TGTGCCAGCAGCTTGGGTGATACGCAGTATTTT. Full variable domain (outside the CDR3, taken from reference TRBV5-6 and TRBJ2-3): DAGVTQSPTHLIKTRGQQVTLRCSPKSGHDTVSWYQQALGQGPQFIFQYYEEEERQRGNFPDRFSGHQFPNYSSELNVNALLLGDSALYLCASSLGDTQYFGPGTRLTVL.

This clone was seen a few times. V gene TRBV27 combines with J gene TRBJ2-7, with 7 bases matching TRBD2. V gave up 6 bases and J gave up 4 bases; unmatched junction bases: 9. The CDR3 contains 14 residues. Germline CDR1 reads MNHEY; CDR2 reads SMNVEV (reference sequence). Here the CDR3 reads CASRLASLGYEQYF. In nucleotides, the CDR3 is TGTGCCAGCAGACTAGCGTCGCTGGGGTACGAGCAGTACTTC.

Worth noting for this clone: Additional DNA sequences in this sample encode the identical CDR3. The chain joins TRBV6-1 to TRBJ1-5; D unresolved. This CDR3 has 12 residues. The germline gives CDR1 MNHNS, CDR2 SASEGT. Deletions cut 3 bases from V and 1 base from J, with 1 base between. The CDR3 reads CASSESNQPQHF. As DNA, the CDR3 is TGTGCCAGCAGTGAGAGCAATCAGCCCCAGCATTTT.

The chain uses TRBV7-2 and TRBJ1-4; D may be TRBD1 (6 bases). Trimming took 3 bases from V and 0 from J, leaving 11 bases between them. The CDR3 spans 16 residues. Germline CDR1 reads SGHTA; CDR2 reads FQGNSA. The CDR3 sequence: CASSLVRGTTNEKLFF. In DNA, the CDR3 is TGTGCCAGCAGCTTGGTTAGGGGGACAACTAATGAAAAACTGTTTTTT.

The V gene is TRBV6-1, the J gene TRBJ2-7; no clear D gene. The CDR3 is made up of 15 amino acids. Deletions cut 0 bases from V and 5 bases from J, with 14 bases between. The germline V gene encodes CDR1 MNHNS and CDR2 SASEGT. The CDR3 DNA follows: TGTGCCAGCAGTGAAGCTGATTTCTTGGGTAACGAGCAGTACTTC. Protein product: CASSEADFLGNEQYF.

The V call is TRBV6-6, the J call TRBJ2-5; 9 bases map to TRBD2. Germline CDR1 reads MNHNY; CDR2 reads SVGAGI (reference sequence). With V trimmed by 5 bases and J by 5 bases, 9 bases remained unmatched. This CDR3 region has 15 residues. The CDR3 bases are TGTGCCAGCAGTCCCCAGCGGGGGGAGGGGGAGACCCAGTACTTC. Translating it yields CASSPQRGEGETQYF.